Listed here are 7 T cell receptor beta chains from one sample, sequenced in a study of blood T cell repertoires in COVID-19. Data came from immunoSEQ multiplex PCR; TCRdb stores just in-frame clones and leaves some out. The sample has about 70,000 clones, about three quarters seen once. The source material was peripheral blood. Source of these receptors: a human donor in a cohort sampled during active COVID-19.

The chain has TRBV30 and TRBJ2-1; 10 bases align to TRBD2. The junction had 10 bases not matched to a gene; V was cut back by 2 bases and J by 6 bases. The CDR3 runs to 16 residues. Germline CDR1 is GTSNPN and CDR2 is SVGIG (reference sequence). The CDR3 sequence: CAWSRLAGALGNEQFF. The CDR3 nucleotides read TGTGCCTGGAGTAGGCTAGCGGGGGCCCTAGGCAATGAGCAGTTCTTC.

The rearrangement uses TRBV6-5 and TRBJ2-7; 11 nucleotides agree with TRBD1. The junction had 12 bases not matched to a gene; V was cut back by 6 bases and J by 11 bases. The germline V gene has CDR1 MNHEY and CDR2 SVGAGI. The CDR3 spans 14 residues. CDR3 in DNA: TGTGCCAGCAGCTCCGGGACAGGGGGTAGGAAGGAGTACTTC. Its translation: CASSSGTGGRKEYF.

The J gene is TRBJ1-1, the V gene TRBV4-2, with 10 bases that match TRBD1. Germline loops: CDR1 LGHNA, CDR2 YNFKEQ. This CDR3 spans 20 amino acids. The V gene end was trimmed by 1 base and the J gene end by 4 bases; junction bases not matched to a gene: 18. As DNA, the CDR3 is TGTGCCAGCAGCCAAGCTTCTGGATCTAGGACAGGGGGTCTCGGCACTGAAGCTTTCTTT. Protein sequence: CASSQASGSRTGGLGTEAFF.

The CDR3 region has the DNA TGTGCCAGCAGCTTCTCTAGGGGCAACTATGGCTACACCTTC. Its protein is CASSFSRGNYGYTF. The V gene is TRBV5-5, the J gene TRBJ1-2; D is perhaps TRBD1 (5 bases). Trimming pared 2 bases from V and 2 bases from J, leaving 10 bases between. This CDR3 has 14 amino acids. CDR1 is SGHKS and CDR2 is YYEKEE in the germline V gene (reference sequence).

The V and J genes are TRBV7-2 and TRBJ2-5; no definite D call. This CDR3 has 14 amino acids. Looked up from germline, CDR1 is SGHTA and CDR2 is FQGNSA. The V end was cut by 3 bases, the J end by 3 bases, with 11 bases between. CDR3 sequence: CASSFSNFEETQYF. The CDR3 region has the DNA TGTGCCAGCAGCTTTAGTAACTTCGAAGAGACCCAGTACTTC.

This sequence joins TRBV7-2 and TRBJ1-5; D remains ambiguous. The V and J ends lost 1 base and 6 bases respectively, with 16 bases between them. The germline CDR1 and CDR2 sequences are SGHTA and FQGNSA. The CDR3 extends over 16 amino acids. The CDR3 DNA reads as TGTGCCAGCAGCTTAGGGGGAGGGCAGAATGGTCAGCCCCAGCATTTT. It encodes CASSLGGGQNGQPQHF.

This clone appeared once. This chain connects TRBV28 to TRBJ1-1; D remains ambiguous. Germline CDR1 reads MDHEN; CDR2 reads SYDVKM. The CDR3 runs to 12 residues. Between the trimmed V and J ends, which lost 10 bases and 5 bases, there was a span of 14 bases. In DNA, the CDR3 is TGTGCCACGCGAGATACGGGGACTGAAGCTTTCTTT. Translation: CATRDTGTEAFF.